These 24 T cell receptor beta chains were sequenced from one sample in a study of T cell responses to AZD1222 COVID-19 vaccine. Libraries were prepared by immunoSEQ multiplex PCR; TCRdb keeps only in-frame clonotypes and omits some of them. This sample has tens of thousands of clones, with more than 75% found just once. This specimen was peripheral blood, taken on day 0 of AZD1222 vaccination. The receptors were sampled from an adult in good health.

V and J are TRBV5-6 and TRBJ2-7; 11 bases match TRBD1. V was pared by 1 base and J by 5 bases, with 8 bases of the junction left unmatched. Germline V CDR1 and CDR2: SGHDT, YYEEEE. The CDR3 length is 16 residues. This CDR3 reads CASSLYVGQGADEQYF. The CDR3 nucleotides are TGTGCCAGCAGCTTGTATGTCGGACAGGGGGCCGACGAGCAGTACTTC.

With respect to this clone: The same CDR3 is also encoded by other DNA sequences in this sample. J is TRBJ1-2 and V is TRBV7-2; D uncertain. Germline V CDR1 and CDR2: SGHTA, FQGNSA. The CDR3 sequence is 13 residues long. V was clipped by 5 bases and J by 3 bases, with 10 bases between them. The DNA of the CDR3 is TGTGCCAGCAGCCCCGGGAGGCACTATGGCTACACCTTC. Protein: CASSPGRHYGYTF.

The chain has TRBV10-3 and TRBJ1-3, with D possibly matching TRBD1 (6 bases). V was pared by 5 bases and J by 2 bases, with 13 bases between. CDR3 length: 15 amino acids. In germline, CDR1 is ENHRY, CDR2 SYGVKD. CDR3 region: CAISPGDTAGNTIYF. DNA for the CDR3: TGTGCCATCAGTCCCGGGGACACAGCTGGAAACACCATATATTTT.

This chain connects TRBV7-9 to TRBJ1-2; TRBD1 matches 8 bases. Germline CDR1 reads SEHNR; CDR2 reads FQNEAQ (reference sequence). J gave up 8 bases and V 1 base, and 3 bases lay outside the gene matches. CDR3 length: 13 amino acids. The CDR3 DNA follows: TGTGCCAGCAGCTTAGTGACAGGGGACGGCTACACCTTC. It encodes CASSLVTGDGYTF. Full variable domain (remainder filled in from reference TRBV7-9 and TRBJ1-2): DTGVSQNPRHKITKRGQNVTFRCDPISEHNRLYWYRQTLGQGPEFLTYFQNEAQLEKSRLLSDRFSAERPKGSFSTLEIQRTEQGDSAMYLCASSLVTGDGYTFGSGTRLTVV.

V and J are TRBV11-2 and TRBJ1-2, with 7 bases aligning to TRBD1. From germline, CDR1 is SGHAT and CDR2 FQNNGV. CDR3 length: 15 residues. V lost 2 bases to trimming and J lost 4 bases; unmatched junction nucleotides: 7. The DNA for the CDR3 is TGTGCCAGCAGCTTATATCACAGGGGTGCCTATGGCTACACCTTC. Its translation: CASSLYHRGAYGYTF.

The chain has TRBV6-5 and TRBJ1-6; D unresolved. The length of the CDR3 is 15 residues. Trimming removed 0 bases from V and 8 bases from J, with 11 bases in between. CDR1 is MNHEY, CDR2 SVGAGI, per germline. The CDR3 sequence: CASSYSSAGDSPLHF. As DNA, the CDR3 is TGTGCCAGCAGTTACTCTTCGGCAGGAGATTCACCCCTCCACTTT.

The DNA of the CDR3 is TGTGCCAGCAGCCCGAGTCTGACACCCTCCTACGAGCAGTACTTC. Residues: CASSPSLTPSYEQYF. This sequence joins TRBV7-6 and TRBJ2-7; D is ambiguous. Looked up from germline, CDR1 is SGHVS and CDR2 is FNYEAQ. V was trimmed by 5 bases and J by 0 bases, leaving 14 bases between them. The CDR3 totals 15 residues.

This clone was picked up one time. V and J are TRBV7-6 and TRBJ1-1; D ambiguous. Germline values: CDR1 SGHVS, CDR2 FNYEAQ. The CDR3 runs 15 residues. V lost 5 bases, J lost 0 bases, and 13 bases lay in between. CDR3 in amino acids: CASSPMPDMNTEAFF. In DNA form, the CDR3 reads TGTGCCAGCAGCCCTATGCCGGATATGAACACTGAAGCTTTCTTT.

The chain employs TRBV6-5 and TRBJ1-3, with D perhaps matching TRBD1 (5 bases). The germline V and J ends were trimmed by 2 bases and 4 bases, with 15 bases remaining between them. This CDR3 spans 16 amino acids. The germline V gene has CDR1 MNHEY and CDR2 SVGAGI. CDR3 region: CASSYTSGFRGNTIYF. The DNA of the CDR3 is TGTGCCAGCAGTTACACCTCAGGGTTTAGGGGAAACACCATATATTTT.

This chain joins TRBV5-1 and TRBJ2-3, with 8 bases lining up with TRBD2. This CDR3 comprises 18 residues. CDR1 SGHRS and CDR2 YFSETQ come from the germline V gene. The trim removed 0 bases at V and 3 bases at J, leaving 12 bases unmatched. In DNA, the CDR3 is TGCGCCAGCAGCTTGGAGCCCAGGCCCGGGGGGGGAACAGATACGCAGTATTTT. Its protein is CASSLEPRPGGGTDTQYF.

The V gene is TRBV7-2, the J gene TRBJ2-2; no reliable D call. The CDR3 loop spans 14 amino acids. Looked up from germline, CDR1 is SGHTA and CDR2 is FQGNSA. Trimming pared 4 bases from V and 0 bases from J, leaving 6 bases between. In DNA form, the CDR3 reads TGTGCCAGCAGCTCCCCCGCGAACACCGGGGAGCTGTTTTTT. Protein sequence: CASSSPANTGELFF.

The chain has TRBV10-3 and TRBJ1-4; 7 nucleotides match TRBD1. CDR1 and CDR2 from the germline V gene are ENHRY and SYGVKD. V trimming: 4 bases; J trimming: 2 bases; junction bases outside the gene matches: 10. The CDR3 extends over 17 amino acids. CDR3 in amino acids: CAISGGQALGTNEKLFF. CDR3 coding DNA: TGTGCCATCAGTGGAGGACAGGCCCTAGGGACTAATGAAAAACTGTTTTTT.

This chain links TRBV27 with TRBJ1-1; 9 bases are shared with TRBD1. CDR3 length: 13 residues. V lost 7 bases to trimming and J lost 5 bases; unmatched junction nucleotides: 5. Germline values: CDR1 MNHEY, CDR2 SMNVEV (reference sequence). The CDR3 DNA reads as TGTGCCAGCACCTCGACAGGGGGAACTGAAGCTTTCTTT. Residues: CASTSTGGTEAFF.

V is TRBV19 and J is TRBJ1-2; tentatively, D is TRBD1 (5 bases). This CDR3 spans 16 amino acids. The V gene's germline CDR1 is LNHDA and CDR2 SQIVND (reference sequence). The V and J ends lost 9 bases and 6 bases respectively, with 26 bases between them. The CDR3 sequence: CASTRGSGVRWDGYTF. DNA of the CDR3: TGTGCCAGCACTAGGGGCTCCGGCGTCCGGTGGGATGGCTACACCTTC.

This CDR3 is CASSLLESIGEQYF. In nucleotides, the CDR3 is TGCGCCAGCAGCTTACTAGAATCTATTGGCGAGCAGTACTTC. The chain has TRBV5-1 and TRBJ2-7; a possible D gene is TRBD2 (5 bases). Germline loops: CDR1 SGHRS, CDR2 YFSETQ. This CDR3 region has 14 residues. V lost 2 bases and J 6 bases, leaving 15 bases between the germline ends.

This chain joins TRBV7-2 and TRBJ1-4; 11 bases line up with TRBD1. CDR3 size: 13 residues. CDR1 and CDR2 (germline): SGHTA, FQGNSA. J was trimmed by 10 bases and V by 3 bases; bases with no gene match: 1. For the CDR3, the DNA is TGTGCCAGCAGCTTTGGGACAGGGGGAAAACTGTTTTTT. This translates into CASSFGTGGKLFF.

The chain links TRBV4-1 to TRBJ2-7; TRBD1 agrees at 11 bases. Germline V CDR1 and CDR2: MGHRA, YSYEKL. Losses at the gene ends were 0 bases for V and 4 bases for J; bases not matched to a gene: 11. CDR3 length: 18 amino acids. The CDR3 DNA sequence: TGCGCCAGCAGCCAAGATAAGGGGATTGGGACAGGGGGATACGAGCAGTACTTC. It specifies CASSQDKGIGTGGYEQYF.

V usage is TRBV19 and J usage is TRBJ1-2; D is possibly TRBD1 (5 bases). This CDR3 is built from 15 residues. Trimming shortened V by 7 bases and J by 3 bases, and 18 bases separated the two germline ends. The V gene's germline CDR1 is LNHDA and CDR2 SQIVND (reference sequence). CDR3 nucleotides: TGTGCCAGTACCGGGGCCGCCGCCCTAGACTATGGCTACACCTTC. Residues: CASTGAAALDYGYTF.

The V and J genes are TRBV6-5 and TRBJ1-3, with 9 bases that match TRBD1. CDR1 and CDR2 (germline): MNHEY, SVGAGI. The CDR3 is made up of 15 amino acids. V was clipped by 2 bases and J by 4 bases; unmatched bases: 3. The DNA for the CDR3 is TGTGCCAGCAGTTACGGGACAGGGAGAGGAAACACCATATATTTT. It codes for CASSYGTGRGNTIYF.

In its sample, this clone was seen a few times. The rearrangement joins TRBV5-6 to TRBJ1-1; no clear D. Germline V CDR1 and CDR2: SGHDT, YYEEEE. Trimming took off 7 bases at V and 1 base at J, with 14 bases between the two ends. The CDR3 has 14 residues. CDR3 coding DNA: TGTGCCAGCGGATTCACGACGGGGAACACTGAAGCTTTCTTT. This codes for CASGFTTGNTEAFF.

The chain recombines TRBV13 with TRBJ2-1, with D possibly TRBD1 on 5 matching bases. Germline CDR1 and CDR2: PRHDT and FYEKMQ (reference sequence). Trimming left V 5 bases short and J 4 bases short, with 6 bases between. The length of the CDR3 is 12 residues. CDR3 coding DNA: TGTGCCAGCAGCCGACAGTACAATGAGCAGTTCTTC. Its protein is CASSRQYNEQFF.

J is TRBJ1-2 and V is TRBV11-2, with D tentatively TRBD1 (5 bases). The CDR3 spans 14 residues. The germline V gene has CDR1 SGHAT and CDR2 FQNNGV. V lost 6 bases and J 2 bases, leaving 13 bases between the germline ends. CDR3 sequence reads: CASSSGRINYGYTF. Here the CDR3 DNA reads TGTGCCAGCAGTTCGGGACGGATCAACTATGGCTACACCTTC.

This sequence joins TRBV28 and TRBJ1-2, with 10 nucleotides matching TRBD1. Germline V gene lookup returns CDR1 MDHEN and CDR2 SYDVKM. V gave up 6 bases and J gave up 8 bases; unmatched junction bases: 9. CDR3 size: 14 residues. The DNA of the CDR3 is TGTGCCAGCAGCCGGGACAGGGGATGGGGAGGCTACACCTTC. Protein: CASSRDRGWGGYTF.

The chain employs TRBV9 and TRBJ2-1; the D gene could be TRBD1 or TRBD2 (5 bases each). The V and J ends lost 0 bases and 3 bases respectively, with 10 bases between them. CDR3 length: 15 amino acids. The germline V gene encodes CDR1 SGDLS and CDR2 YYNGEE. CDR3 nucleotide sequence: TGTGCCAGCAGCGTAGTTGGGGACCACTACAATGAGCAGTTCTTC. Translated, it gives CASSVVGDHYNEQFF.